This TCR beta chain stems from a study of shared clonotypes between healthy human individuals (TCRdb year 2020). Study-level background: Two women and a few men aged 18 to 49 years were included in the cohort. For each donor, three plates each were used for CD4 naive and CD4 memory, two plates were used for CD8 naive, and one plate was used for CD8 memory. Blood TCR repertoires of a handful of healthy adults were deeply sequenced to estimate repertoire size and the extent of clonotype sharing between individuals. Libraries were prepared and TCR repertoires were sequenced by different laboratories using diverse techniques, in order to increase sequencing depth and limit assay-specific biases. Leukapheresis yielded between about 0.8 and 9.5 billion PBMCs per donor. What the authors observed across the whole study: Based on pairwise subsampling, the degree of clonotype sharing among donors was expected to be affected by sequencing depth. Rarefaction of sorted-subset datasets indicated incomplete sequencing despite the large sequencing depth. Sampling was limited to blood, and TCR repertoires in tissue likely differ from TCR repertoires in blood. Higher generation probabilities were observed for clonotypes shared by all four sorted-subset donors than for non-shared clonotypes. The genetic and exposure-history diversity represented was limited by the small number of donors. Naive subsets generally had larger estimated clonotype richness than memory subsets did. Across several donors, approximately 5% of naive CD4, roughly 3.5% of naive CD8, under 2.5% of memory CD4, and approximately 0.42% of memory CD8 clonotypes were shared.

This clone has just a few counts. This clone's antigen is unknown. No base quality information exists; no much larger clone differs at one position. Using the deep immunoSEQ assay, TCR CDR3 regions were amplified from genomic DNA by multiplex PCR. Genomic DNA extracted from each cell subset was distributed evenly over all wells of several immunoSEQ 96-well plates, and each plate served as one replicate. Each replicate PCR for sorted subsets received about 220 ng genomic DNA, equal to roughly 30,000 T cell genomes. Purified libraries were quantified with a Qubit 3.0 fluorometer, sized on a Bioanalyzer 2100, and re-quantified with the KAPA Library Quantification kit. Every immunoSEQ 96-well plate was sequenced on a separate single-read 150-cycle Illumina NextSeq 550 flow cell. In the original analysis: Because only junctional sequences without quality scores were contained in the immunoSEQ output, filtering matching that applied to full-length reads could not be performed. To assign V/J genes and CDR3, sequences were annotated using PyIR, a Python wrapper for IgBLAST v1.9, with IMGT germline references. Any read was removed if the V/J assignment was weak (E-value above 1e-6), the CDR3 was missing, or the read contained stop codons, out-of-frame junctions, or ambiguous translated residues. V3J clonotypes were defined by identical inferred V gene, J gene, and CDR3 amino acid sequence. Percentage overlap between repertoires was calculated by dividing the number of shared unique clonotypes by the size of the smaller repertoire. Richness of each repertoire was evaluated using RTK rarefaction, the Chao1 estimator, and Recon v2.1 estimates of unobserved clonotypes. For all TCRbeta clonotypes obtained by the gDNA method from a few donors, generation probabilities were computed with OLGA. TCRdb's version of the immuneACCESS table is confined to in-frame rearrangements and falls short of the full clone set. An unresolved V gene accounts for under half of the shortfall where checked; the remainder is of unknown origin. V and J calls and clone size come straight from that table; D and trimming were deduced from the DNA. The sample includes 190,000 or so clones, with 65% to 70% observed a single time. Of the sample, over 9.5% falls within the top ten clones.

The donors were healthy, HIV-negative adults with no recently reported acute infections or vaccinations. Every donor was a Caucasian adult living in Nashville, Tennessee, USA. CD4+ T cells were enriched through magnetic negative selection, after which naive cells were positively selected on CD45RA and the remaining negative fraction served as the memory subset. Blood was obtained by leukapheresis, after which PBMCs were separated by Ficoll-Histopaque density gradient centrifugation and cryopreserved in liquid nitrogen vapor phase. Analytical flow cytometry was used to check the purity and quantity of every magnetically sorted T cell population. From each sorted fraction, genomic DNA was isolated and quantified by UV absorbance on a Nanodrop 2000c. V loses 4 bases, J loses 11 bases, and the germline ends lie 12 bases apart. From the cysteine up to the phenylalanine, the CDR3 has a length of 12 residues. Only CDR3 DNA is held: 36 bases, read in frame from base 1. CDR1 and CDR2 were assigned from the germline V gene as MNHEY and SVGAGI.

The TCR was taken from a man aged 25 to 45 in good health. The material sequenced was memory CD4+ T cells sorted from blood. The cell subset or site label corresponds to: CD45RA-negative fraction. In this chain, TRBV6-5 is recombined with TRBJ1-5, and the D gene may be TRBD1, 6 bases matching. The DNA sequence is TGTGCCAGCAGTTCCTACTCAGGGGCCCAGCATTTT. This gives the protein CASSSYSGAQHF.